The table lists the clone carrying this TCR beta chain with a few counts. Its antigen is unknown. The CDR3 covers 13 residues. Trimming stripped 6 bases from V and 10 bases from J, with 18 bases between. Germline V lookup: CDR1 ENHRY, CDR2 SYGVKD. These data originate in a study of cytomegalovirus exposure and HLA in healthy donors. PCR employed 60 Vbeta and 13 Jbeta primers. Data came from immunoSEQ multiplex PCR; TCRdb stores just in-frame clones and leaves some out. This table holds approximately 170,000 clones, around 68% found once. Whole-study results and caveats: Earlier analysis looked at TCR beta V segments, and most were productive about 90% or about 30% of the time. Later analysis identified several of the most significant clusters that appeared linked to common viral pathogens. Across donors, sequencing depth was assumed by presence/absence analyses to be roughly uniform.

The specimen sequenced was PBMCs. This clonotype was sampled from a man aged 40-55 years in good health and CMV-seronegative. The chain uses TRBV10-3 and TRBJ2-5; possible D gene TRBD1, 6 bases. The CDR3 sequence is CAISASTGIDQYF. The CDR3 DNA sequence: TGTGCCATCAGCGCCTCTACAGGGATCGACCAGTACTTC.